Presented here are 4 T cell receptor beta chains from one specimen sequenced in a study of memory CD4+ T cells and cytomegalovirus serostatus (dated by TCRdb to about 2019). The library was made by the immunoSEQ multiplex PCR assay. The source is immuneACCESS, and TCRdb retained only in-frame sequences with V and J called. Part of the clones is not carried over; for the studies checked, unresolved V genes explain less than half of this, and the remainder is unexplained. For this sample there are tens of thousands of clones; more than 60% appear just once. Of the sample, less than 0.95% falls within the top ten clones. Single viable CD3+CD4+CD8-CD45RO+ cells were sorted as memory CD4+ T cells on a FACSAria II. The sequencing sample was made of memory CD4+ T cells from blood. The receptors derive from an adult in good health and CMV-seronegative.

The chain couples TRBV28 to TRBJ2-5; no clear D. Germline lookup yields CDR1 MDHEN and CDR2 SYDVKM. V shed 5 bases and J shed 7 bases, with 11 bases lying between them. The CDR3 covers 12 residues. The CDR3 DNA reads as TGTGCCAGCAGTCTTCGTTGGGGGACCCAGTACTTC. Protein: CASSLRWGTQYF. Drawing the rest from reference TRBV28 and TRBJ2-5, the complete variable domain is DVKVTQSSRYLVKRTGEKVFLECVQDMDHENMFWYRQDPGLGLRLIYFSYDVKMKEKGDIPEGYSVSREKKERFSLILESASTNQTSMYLCASSLRWGTQYFGPGTRLLVL.

The chain uses TRBV30 and TRBJ2-7, with 9 nucleotides matching TRBD2. This CDR3 spans 12 amino acids. Looked up from germline, CDR1 is GTSNPN and CDR2 is SVGIG (reference sequence). Trimming at V came to 5 bases and at J to 2 bases, leaving 1 base not matched to a gene. In DNA, the CDR3 is TGTGCCTGGGGCGGGGGGGCCTACGAGCAGTACTTC. Translated, it gives CAWGGGAYEQYF.

The chain carries TRBV9 and TRBJ1-3; D not resolved. Germline V gene sequence: CDR1 SGDLS, CDR2 YYNGEE. Trimming removed 3 bases from V and 4 bases from J, with 5 bases in between. CDR3 length: 12 amino acids. DNA for the CDR3: TGTGCCAGCAGCGAGATCGGAAACACCATATATTTT. Its translation: CASSEIGNTIYF.

The chain couples TRBV18 to TRBJ1-3, with D hard to call. This CDR3 spans 16 amino acids. V was cut by 2 bases and J by 0 bases, with 11 bases left in between. CDR1 KGHSH and CDR2 LQKENI come from the germline V gene. CDR3 DNA sequence: TGTGCCAGCTCACCATTCGGGTGGGACTCTGGAAACACCATATATTTT. Amino acids: CASSPFGWDSGNTIYF.